The present T cell receptor (beta chain) was sequenced within a study of T cell responses to AZD1222 COVID-19 vaccine. On this clone itself: The antigen is unknown.

Germline V CDR1 and CDR2: LNHDA, SQIVND (reference sequence). Trimming removed 4 bases from V and 2 bases from J; junction bases left unmatched: 4. The CDR3 extends over 14 amino acids. Measured with immunoSEQ multiplex PCR; TCRdb has only the in-frame clones, and not every one. The sample records 120,000 to 150,000 clones, almost 90% being singletons. Whole-study results and caveats: When two AZD1222 doses had been given, Spike-specific TCR breadth and depth rose. Seropositive status at baseline applied to only five or six AZD1222 recipients. Repertoire sampling was restricted to post-peak T cell response timepoints.

The analysis combined second doses at about 4 or about 12 weeks. The input for sequencing was peripheral blood, taken 28 days after the second AZD1222 dose. The rearrangement links TRBV19 to TRBJ1-1; 7 bases align to TRBD1. This TCR came from an adult who received the AZD1222 COVID-19 vaccine. CDR3 sequence (DNA): TGTGCCAGTAGTACCCGACAGGGAAACACTGAAGCTTTCTTT. It translates to CASSTRQGNTEAFF.